Following are 29 T cell receptor beta chains from one sample sequenced in a study of T-cell reconstitution after alpha-beta-depleted transplantation in children. The TCRbeta library incorporated unique molecular identifiers. Each CDR3 protein is one row after TCRdb ran MiXCR on the PCR reads. Among about 200,000 distinct CDR3 sequences listed, around 8.4% were seen once. The input for sequencing was PBMCs, mostly from graft donor cells, taken 360 days after TCRalphabeta/CD19-depleted stem cell transplant. Receptor source: a male patient between 2 and 9 years old who had a stem cell transplant for acute myeloid leukemia, so the T cells may come from the graft donor.

The V gene is TRBV10-2, the J gene TRBJ1-5; D call uncertain. Germline V gives CDR1 WSHSY, CDR2 SAAADI. V was trimmed by 1 base and J by 1 base, leaving 5 bases between them. This CDR3 has 14 residues. The CDR3 sequence: CASSELESNQPQHF. CDR3 bases: TGCGCCAGCAGTGAGTTAGAGAGCAATCAGCCCCAGCATTTT.

This clonotype was detected many times. The V and J genes are TRBV20-1 and TRBJ2-7; D uncertain. Trimming stripped 0 bases from V and 0 bases from J, with 12 bases between. Germline CDR1 is DFQATT and CDR2 is SNEGSKA (reference sequence). The CDR3 length is 15 residues. The chain's CDR3 is CSARDLHEASYEQYF. The CDR3 bases are TGCAGTGCTAGAGATCTCCATGAGGCCTCCTACGAGCAGTACTTC.

This clonotype appeared many times. The V call is TRBV7-8, the J call TRBJ2-7; D is perhaps TRBD1 (6 bases). The ends were cut back, 1 base at V and 1 base at J, with 8 bases in the middle. The CDR3 sequence is 14 residues long. The germline gives CDR1 SGHVS, CDR2 FQNEAQ. The CDR3 DNA is TGTGCCAGCAGCTTAGGACAGGAGTCCTACGAGCAGTACGTC. Amino acid sequence: CASSLGQESYEQYV.

This clonotype has a count of ten or more. The chain has TRBV7-2 and TRBJ2-3; 10 nucleotides agree with TRBD1. This CDR3 is built from 15 residues. The germline V gene encodes CDR1 SGHTA and CDR2 FQGNSA. V trimming: 5 bases; J trimming: 3 bases; junction bases outside the gene matches: 5. Here the CDR3 reads CASSLRTGGTDTQYF. The CDR3 DNA reads as TGTGCCAGCAGCCTACGGACAGGGGGTACAGATACGCAGTATTTT.

There are many counts of this clonotype. The V call is TRBV5-1, the J call TRBJ2-5; 9 bases agree with TRBD1. The CDR3 covers 14 residues. V dropped 5 bases and J dropped 2; count of bases not matched to a gene: 4. Germline values: CDR1 SGHRS, CDR2 YFSETQ. CDR3 amino acids: CASSPGTGQETQYF. CDR3 bases: TGCGCCAGCAGTCCCGGGACAGGGCAAGAGACCCAGTACTTC. Filled out from reference TRBV5-1 and TRBJ2-5, the complete variable domain reads KAGVTQTPRYLIKTRGQQVTLSCSPISGHRSVSWYQQTPGQGLQFLFEYFSETQRNKGNFPGRFSGRQFSNSRSEMNVSTLELGDSALYLCASSPGTGQETQYFGPGTRLLVL.

This chain joins TRBV11-1 and TRBJ2-2; 12 bases map to TRBD2. Germline CDR1 reads SGHAT; CDR2 reads FQDESV (reference sequence). The junction had 12 bases not matched to a gene; V was cut back by 1 base and J by 0 bases. The CDR3 is 21 amino acids. This CDR3 reads CASSLVGGLAGYRSNTGELFF. The CDR3 region has the DNA TGTGCCAGCAGCTTAGTGGGAGGACTAGCGGGATACCGTTCGAACACCGGGGAGCTGTTTTTT.

This clonotype was counted between two and nine times. Here the CDR3 DNA reads TGTGCCAGCAGCTTAGAGGGCAGACCCTATGGCTACACCTTC. Residues: CASSLEGRPYGYTF. The chain links TRBV7-8 to TRBJ1-2; no clear D. The CDR3 is 14 residues long. Trimming removed 1 base at V and 4 bases at J, with 10 bases between. Germline values: CDR1 SGHVS, CDR2 FQNEAQ.

This clonotype was recorded a few times. The chain recombines TRBV15 with TRBJ1-5, with 7 bases lining up with TRBD1. V lost 2 bases to trimming and J lost 4 bases; unmatched junction nucleotides: 8. Germline V CDR1 and CDR2: LNHNV, YYDKDF (reference sequence). CDR3 size: 16 residues. The DNA of the CDR3 is TGTGCCACCAGCAGACAATACAGGGGTCTGAATCAGCCCCAGCATTTT. This sequence encodes CATSRQYRGLNQPQHF.

There are many counts of this clonotype. J is TRBJ2-7 and V is TRBV4-3; TRBD2 matches 9 bases. V dropped 1 base and J dropped 4; count of bases not matched to a gene: 2. The CDR3 is made up of 14 amino acids. Germline V CDR1 and CDR2: LGHNA, YSLEER. CDR3 DNA sequence: TGCGCCAGCAGCCAAGGGACTAGCGCTTACGAGCAGTACTTC. Its translation: CASSQGTSAYEQYF.

In this sample, this clonotype turned up many times. This chain uses TRBV20-1 with TRBJ2-7; D not resolved. V gave up 3 bases and J gave up 4 bases, with 13 bases separating them. Germline V gene sequence: CDR1 DFQATT, CDR2 SNEGSKA (reference sequence). The CDR3 has 13 residues. In DNA form, the CDR3 reads TGCAGTGCTAGGGGGATAGACTCATACGAGCAGTACGTC. Its translation: CSARGIDSYEQYV.

This clonotype was found many times. The chain carries TRBV7-2 and TRBJ2-3, with no clear D. CDR3 length: 15 amino acids. Germline lookup yields CDR1 SGHTA and CDR2 FQGNSA. Deletions cut 3 bases from V and 6 bases from J, with 16 bases between. CDR3 coding DNA: TGTGCCAGCAGCTTCTTTGTTCATGAAGGGGATACGCAGTATTTT. It codes for CASSFFVHEGDTQYF.

This clonotype has at least ten counts. The chain employs TRBV5-1 and TRBJ2-3; the D is unclear. Germline CDR1 is SGHRS and CDR2 is YFSETQ. The CDR3 spans 12 residues. Trimming left V 4 bases short and J 5 bases short, with 8 bases between. In nucleotides, the CDR3 is TGCGCCAGCAGCCTCGGGCAAGATACGCAGTATTTT. Its protein is CASSLGQDTQYF.

The rearrangement links TRBV5-1 to TRBJ2-5, with a possible D match to TRBD2 (6 bases). This CDR3 has 14 amino acids. Germline values: CDR1 SGHRS, CDR2 YFSETQ. V lost 9 bases and J lost 2, with 17 bases in between. The CDR3 nucleotides read TGCGCCACCACCCTACTAGCAGGTCAAGAGACCCAGTACTTC. It codes for CATTLLAGQETQYF. The full variable domain, rest sourced from reference TRBV5-1 and TRBJ2-5, is KAGVTQTPRYLIKTRGQQVTLSCSPISGHRSVSWYQQTPGQGLQFLFEYFSETQRNKGNFPGRFSGRQFSNSRSEMNVSTLELGDSALYLCATTLLAGQETQYFGPGTRLLVL.

V and J are TRBV6-5 and TRBJ2-1, with 7 bases that match TRBD1. This CDR3 has 14 residues. V trimming: 0 bases; J trimming: 7 bases; junction bases outside the gene matches: 3. The V gene's germline CDR1 is MNHEY and CDR2 SVGAGI. The CDR3 protein is CASSYSGTANEQFF. CDR3 nucleotide sequence: TGTGCCAGCAGTTACTCAGGGACAGCTAATGAGCAGTTCTTC.

In its sample, this clonotype was seen a few times. The J gene is TRBJ2-5, the V gene TRBV1; the DNA was not used to check the table's D call, TRBD2. TRBV1 is termed a pseudogene. There are 15 residues in the CDR3. The CDR3 nucleotides are TGCACCAGCAGCCAAGACCGGACTAGCGCTGAGACCCAGTACTTC. It yields the protein CTSSQDRTSAETQYF.

This clonotype was seen repeatedly, ten times or more. The rearrangement links TRBV27 to TRBJ1-6, with 7 bases matching TRBD1. The V gene end was trimmed by 6 bases and the J gene end by 1 base; junction bases not matched to a gene: 3. The germline V gene encodes CDR1 MNHEY and CDR2 SMNVEV (reference sequence). The CDR3 covers 15 residues. CDR3 nucleotide sequence: TGTGCCAGCAGGGTACAGGGGTCCTATAATTCACCCCTCCACTTT. This translates into CASRVQGSYNSPLHF.

This clonotype was detected ten times or more. The CDR3 sequence: CSASGAADTQYF. The CDR3 DNA is TGCAGTGCTAGCGGGGCAGCAGATACGCAGTATTTT. This rearrangement joins TRBV20-1 to TRBJ2-3; D possibly matches TRBD1 or TRBD2 (5 bases each). Per germline, CDR1 DFQATT and CDR2 SNEGSKA (reference sequence). The CDR3 loop spans 12 amino acids. The V end was cut by 3 bases, the J end by 4 bases, with 8 bases between.

This clonotype was detected many times. This chain links TRBV29-1 with TRBJ2-1; D is uncertain. The length of the CDR3 is 10 residues. The ends were cut back, 2 bases at V and 9 bases at J, with 5 bases in the middle. Germline assignment: CDR1 SQVTM and CDR2 ANQGSEA. CDR3 protein: CSVETGEQFF. The CDR3 region has the DNA TGCAGCGTTGAAACCGGTGAGCAGTTCTTC.

The sample holds a few counts of this clonotype. The rearrangement joins TRBV7-9 to TRBJ2-3, with a weak D call TRBD1 (5 bases). V lost 2 bases and J lost 1, with 13 bases in between. The CDR3 length is 16 residues. Germline V CDR1 and CDR2: SEHNR, FQNEAQ (reference sequence). The CDR3 loop reads CASSLRRTLGTDTQYF. The DNA of the CDR3 is TGTGCCAGCAGCTTACGAAGGACACTCGGCACAGATACGCAGTATTTT.

This clonotype has just a few counts. The chain carries TRBV5-1 and TRBJ2-1; D is undetermined. The CDR3 sequence is 12 residues long. Deletions cut 4 bases from V and 10 bases from J, with 12 bases between. Per germline, CDR1 SGHRS and CDR2 YFSETQ. The CDR3 DNA follows: TGCGCCAGCAGCCCCACGTTAGGGGAGCAGTTCTTC. Protein sequence: CASSPTLGEQFF.

This clonotype was recorded a few times. This chain uses TRBV7-6 with TRBJ2-7; TRBD1 agrees at 8 bases. Per the germline V gene, CDR1 is SGHVS and CDR2 is FNYEAQ. The trim removed 2 bases at V and 2 bases at J, leaving 2 bases unmatched. The CDR3 extends over 14 amino acids. DNA for the CDR3: TGTGCCAGCAGCTTAATGGGACAGGCCTACGAGCAGTACTTC. This translates into CASSLMGQAYEQYF.

This clonotype was counted ten times or more. V is TRBV28 and J is TRBJ2-1; D remains ambiguous. This CDR3 contains 12 residues. With 3 bases removed from V and 10 bases from J, the gap between germline ends came to 10 bases. Germline V CDR1 and CDR2: MDHEN, SYDVKM. DNA of the CDR3: TGTGCCAGCAGTTTGAAGGTCACCGAGCAGTTCTTC. This codes for CASSLKVTEQFF.

This clonotype was picked up many times. The chain joins TRBV30 to TRBJ2-1, with 7 bases aligning to TRBD2. CDR1 and CDR2 from the germline V gene are GTSNPN and SVGIG (reference sequence). J lost 7 bases, V lost 7 bases, and 10 bases had no gene match. The CDR3 consists of 13 residues. DNA for the CDR3: TGTGCCTCAAACGGGGAGGGGCCGAATGAGCAGTTCTTC. It codes for CASNGEGPNEQFF.

The CDR3 DNA sequence: TGTGCCAGCAGCTTAGCGCACGACACAGATACGCAGTATTTT. Translating it yields CASSLAHDTDTQYF. The V and J genes are TRBV7-6 and TRBJ2-3; D uncertain. The V and J ends lost 0 bases and 2 bases respectively, with 6 bases between them. There are 14 residues in the CDR3. CDR1 and CDR2 (germline): SGHVS, FNYEAQ.

This chain uses TRBV20-1 with TRBJ1-1; 7 bases fit TRBD1. Trimming removed 3 bases from V and 1 base from J; junction bases left unmatched: 5. This CDR3 comprises 14 residues. Germline loops: CDR1 DFQATT, CDR2 SNEGSKA (reference sequence). Here the CDR3 reads CSARMGQKNTEAFF. The CDR3 bases are TGCAGTGCTAGGATGGGACAGAAGAACACTGAAGCTTTCTTT.

This clonotype was recorded many times. The V and J genes are TRBV15 and TRBJ2-1, with D possibly matching TRBD1 (5 bases). Germline V gene data show CDR1 as LNHNV and CDR2 as YYDKDF (reference sequence). CDR3 length: 15 amino acids. The V end lost 0 bases, the J end lost 6 bases, and 12 bases lay between the germline ends. The CDR3 protein is CATSRERGLGNEQFF. CDR3 nucleotides: TGTGCCACCAGCAGAGAAAGGGGTTTAGGCAATGAGCAGTTCTTC.

This clonotype was observed a few times. The rearrangement links TRBV6-5 to TRBJ1-4; the D is unclear. The CDR3 runs 19 residues. Germline lookup yields CDR1 MNHEY and CDR2 SVGAGI. Between the trimmed V and J ends, which lost 0 bases and 0 bases, there was a span of 17 bases. For the CDR3, the DNA is TGTGCCAGCAGTTACTCGATTCCCGGCAGAGACTCAACTAATGAAAAACTGTTTTTT. Its protein is CASSYSIPGRDSTNEKLFF.

This clonotype was picked up a small number of times. The gene calls are TRBV12-3 or TRBV12-4 and TRBJ1-1; TRBD1 agrees at 7 bases. The length of the CDR3 is 14 residues. V lost 6 bases and J lost 3; bases outside the gene matches: 7. DNA of the CDR3: TGTGCCAGCAGCGATCAGGGGGGCCACACTGAAGCTTTCTTT. Residues: CASSDQGGHTEAFF.

This clonotype was picked up one time. V and J are TRBV7-9 and TRBJ2-1, with D unclear. CDR1 and CDR2 from the germline V gene are SEHNR and FQNEAQ (reference sequence). This CDR3 spans 9 amino acids. Deletions cut 5 bases from V and 12 bases from J, with 5 bases between. The chain's CDR3 is CASSPRQFF. CDR3 sequence (DNA): TGTGCCAGCAGCCCCCGGCAGTTCTTC.